Listed here are 4 T cell receptor beta chains from one sample, sequenced in a study of CD8 T cells in Susac syndrome (dated by TCRdb to between 2018 and 2020). The library was prepared using the immunoSEQ multiplex PCR assay. RNA was extracted using the RNeasy kit, and roughly 0.5 to 1 ug of the RNA was reverse transcribed with random hexamers. TCRdb trimmed the raw reads at Q25, called clones with MiXCR and kept productive beta chains. Each CDR3 protein appears once, grouped with its most common genes and DNA. The sample has tens of thousands of distinct CDR3 sequences on record, about 94% of them singletons. About 0.28% of the sample belongs to the ten largest clones. Input material: CD4+ T cells from PBMCs. Source of these receptors: a human donor with Susac syndrome.

The chain recombines TRBV30 with TRBJ2-4, with 10 bases identical to TRBD1. The germline gives CDR1 GTSNPN, CDR2 SVGIG (reference sequence). The length of the CDR3 is 14 residues. Trimming took 3 bases from V and 7 from J; bases not matched to a gene: 6. Here the CDR3 DNA reads TGTGCCTGGAGCGATGGACAGGGGGGGAACATTCAGTACTTC. Amino acids: CAWSDGQGGNIQYF.

The chain has TRBV25-1 and TRBJ2-7, with 8 bases fitting TRBD1. The length of the CDR3 is 15 residues. With V trimmed by 6 bases and J by 3 bases, 10 bases remained unmatched. Germline-derived CDR1 and CDR2 are MGHDK and SYGVNS. In DNA form, the CDR3 reads TGTGCCAGCAGCGCGTTTTCGGACAGGGTCTACGAGCAGTACTTC. As protein: CASSAFSDRVYEQYF.

The gene calls are TRBV7-9 and TRBJ2-3, with TRBD2 matching over 10 bases. The junction had 4 bases not matched to a gene; V was cut back by 5 bases and J by 2 bases. This CDR3 is 15 amino acids long. Germline values: CDR1 SEHNR, CDR2 FQNEAQ (reference sequence). CDR3 bases: TGTGCCAGCAGCCCGCTAGCGGGGGACACAGATACGCAGTATTTT. Encoded protein: CASSPLAGDTDTQYF.

The V call is TRBV15, the J call TRBJ2-3; D call uncertain. The ends were cut back, 0 bases at V and 3 bases at J, with 10 bases in the middle. CDR1 and CDR2 (germline): LNHNV, YYDKDF (reference sequence). The length of the CDR3 is 15 residues. The CDR3 loop reads CATSRDGYETDTQYF. CDR3 nucleotides: TGTGCCACCAGCAGAGATGGGTACGAGACAGATACGCAGTATTTT.